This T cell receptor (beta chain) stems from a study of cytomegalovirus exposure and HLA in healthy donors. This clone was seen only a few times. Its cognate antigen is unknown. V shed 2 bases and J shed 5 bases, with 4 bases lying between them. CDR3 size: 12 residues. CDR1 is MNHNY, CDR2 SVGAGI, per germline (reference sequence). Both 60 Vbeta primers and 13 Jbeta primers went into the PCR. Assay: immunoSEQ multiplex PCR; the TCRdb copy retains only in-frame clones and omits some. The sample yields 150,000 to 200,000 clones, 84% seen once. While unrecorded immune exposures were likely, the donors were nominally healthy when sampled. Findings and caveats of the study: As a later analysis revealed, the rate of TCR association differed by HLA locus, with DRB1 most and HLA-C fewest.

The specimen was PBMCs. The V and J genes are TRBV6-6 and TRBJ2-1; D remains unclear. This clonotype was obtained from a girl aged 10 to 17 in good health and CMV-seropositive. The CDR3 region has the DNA TGTGCCAGCAGTTACGGCAACAATGAGCAGTTCTTC. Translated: CASSYGNNEQFF.